At least ten counts were recorded for the clone carrying this T cell receptor beta chain. What it binds is not known. Stored at -80 C, 2 million PBMCs were the source of the unsorted libraries. Every sequencing run produced over 180 million TCR-beta sequences, and the sequences from any one run covered 15-18 subjects. A single record per CDR3 protein comes from TCRdb applying MiXCR to the 5' RACE reads. The sample holds 74,000 or so distinct CDR3 sequences; roughly 10% are singletons and the top ten take 1.5% to 2%. The data derive from a study of neurological immune-mediated disorders. Notes on the study in general: No CDR3 amino acid sequences recurred among expanded clones across subjects, suggesting private repertoires in all groups.

The V segment lost 6 bases and the J segment 6 bases; nucleotides outside the gene matches: 10. Germline V lookup: CDR1 DFQATT, CDR2 SNEGSKA (reference sequence). The CDR3 spans 13 residues. The sample comprised PBMCs. This clonotype was sampled from a man between 45 and 60 years old in good health. The chain joins TRBV20-1 to TRBJ2-7, with 8 bases that match TRBD2. The CDR3 here is CSASGGGTGEQYF. Written as DNA, the CDR3 is TGCAGTGCCTCCGGGGGGGGAACGGGCGAGCAGTACTTC.